These T cell receptor beta chains were read from a single sample in a study of cytomegalovirus exposure and HLA in healthy donors. Assay used: immunoSEQ multiplex PCR; TCRdb lists only in-frame clones, some missing. The sample yields under 200,000 clones, 82% seen once. The sample was PBMCs. These receptors came from a young woman in good health and CMV-seronegative. Both conserved end residues are part of each CDR3. The D gene is left open where the match is weak. The listing skips clone size in some rows; elsewhere it reads once, few, many or a size class.

d_gene	v_gene	j_gene	abundance	CDR3aa	CDR3nt
NA	TRBV29-1	TRBJ2-1	NA	CSVGAAGEQFF	TGCAGCGTGGGCGCAGCTGGTGAGCAGTTCTTC
TRBD2	TRBV29-1	TRBJ2-2	NA	CSVPAGVAGELFF	TGCAGCGTCCCGGCGGGAGTCGCCGGGGAGCTGTTTTTT
NA	TRBV7-6	TRBJ2-2	NA	CASSLAQGPGELFF	TGTGCCAGCAGCTTAGCACAGGGACCCGGGGAGCTGTTTTTT
NA	TRBV5-1	TRBJ1-3	NA	CASSGQGAGNTIYF	TGCGCCAGCAGTGGGCAGGGCGCCGGAAACACCATATATTTT
TRBD2	TRBV7-3	TRBJ2-7	NA	CASSLFPSGTHEQYF	TGTGCCAGCAGCTTATTCCCTAGCGGGACCCACGAGCAGTACTTC
NA	TRBV28	TRBJ2-3	NA	CASSPWGLSTFTDTQYF	TGTGCCAGCAGTCCGTGGGGACTTAGCACTTTCACAGATACGCAGTATTTT
TRBD1	TRBV11-3	TRBJ2-3	NA	CASSSLSSGTGSDTQYF	TGTGCCAGCAGCTCACTTTCTTCCGGGACAGGGTCAGATACGCAGTATTTT
NA	TRBV5-5	TRBJ2-1	NA	CASSPAGSNEQFF	TGTGCCAGCAGCCCGGCCGGGTCCAATGAGCAGTTCTTC
TRBD2	TRBV15	TRBJ2-2	NA	CATSTILRLASTGELFF	TGTGCCACCAGCACGATACTACGACTAGCGTCCACCGGGGAGCTGTTTTTT
TRBD1	TRBV4-2	TRBJ1-1	NA	CASSQVGQGNTEAFF	TGTGCCAGCAGCCAAGTGGGACAGGGGAACACTGAAGCTTTCTTT
NA	TRBV10-1	TRBJ2-1	NA	CASNVPGGRFSSYNEQFF	TGCGCCAGCAACGTTCCGGGGGGCCGGTTTAGCTCCTACAATGAGCAGTTCTTC
TRBD2	TRBV2	TRBJ2-2	once	CASGAGGSSTGELFF	TGTGCCTCGGGGGCGGGGGGCTCGAGCACCGGGGAGCTGTTTTTT
TRBD1	TRBV6-4	TRBJ2-1	NA	CASRRGQEYNEQFF	TGTGCCAGCCGCCGCGGACAGGAATACAATGAGCAGTTCTTC
NA	TRBV28	TRBJ2-1	NA	CASSSPNEQFF	TGTGCCAGCAGTTCTCCCAATGAGCAGTTCTTC
NA	TRBV5-1	TRBJ2-6	few	CASSVDNSGANVLTF	TGCGCCAGCAGCGTGGATAACTCTGGGGCCAACGTCCTGACTTTC
NA	TRBV25-1	TRBJ2-2	NA	CASSAPQGADGELFF	TGTGCCAGCAGTGCCCCACAGGGTGCTGACGGGGAGCTGTTTTTT
NA	TRBV28	TRBJ2-3	NA	CASSQTDTQYF	TGTGCCAGCAGTCAGACAGATACGCAGTATTTT
TRBD1	TRBV28	TRBJ1-2	NA	CASSDPRGLFYGYTF	TGTGCCAGCAGTGACCCCAGGGGGCTGTTTTATGGCTACACCTTC
TRBD1	TRBV5-6	TRBJ2-3	NA	CASSLAGGSTDTQYF	TGTGCCAGCAGCTTGGCAGGGGGCAGCACAGATACGCAGTATTTT
NA	TRBV10-1	TRBJ1-5	once	CASSGGTSGNQPQHF	TGCGCCAGCAGTGGTGGGACAAGTGGCAATCAGCCCCAGCATTTT
TRBD2	TRBV10-3	TRBJ2-2	NA	CAISWIAGKSSGELFF	TGTGCCATCAGCTGGATAGCGGGAAAGTCATCCGGGGAGCTGTTTTTT
NA	TRBV28	TRBJ1-5	NA	CASSLLHRGNQPQHF	TGTGCCAGCAGTTTGTTGCACAGGGGCAATCAGCCCCAGCATTTT
TRBD1	TRBV28	TRBJ2-2	NA	CASSTDRAYGELFF	TGTGCCAGCAGTACAGACAGGGCGTACGGGGAGCTGTTTTTT
TRBD1	TRBV4-1	TRBJ1-2	NA	CASSQESGQGDYGYTF	TGCGCCAGCAGCCAAGAAAGTGGACAGGGGGACTATGGCTACACCTTC
TRBD2	TRBV30	TRBJ2-3	once	CAWSVLGGVDTQYF	TGTGCCTGGAGTGTACTCGGGGGGGTAGATACGCAGTATTTT
NA	TRBV5-1	TRBJ2-7	NA	CASSLGNSYEQYF	TGCGCCAGCAGCTTGGGGAACAGCTACGAGCAGTACTTC
TRBD2	TRBV5-6	TRBJ2-3	NA	CASSSWRGGRTTDTQYF	TGTGCCAGCAGCTCCTGGCGGGGGGGCCGGACCACAGATACGCAGTATTTT
NA	TRBV6-5	TRBJ2-2	NA	CASSYSSANTGELFF	TGTGCCAGCAGTTACAGCAGCGCGAACACCGGGGAGCTGTTTTTT
TRBD1	TRBV4-1	TRBJ1-1	once	CASSALDREPEAFF	TGCGCCAGCAGCGCATTGGACAGGGAGCCTGAAGCTTTCTTT
NA	TRBV10-1	TRBJ1-1	NA	CASTQAPNTEAFF	TGCGCCAGCACGCAGGCTCCGAACACTGAAGCTTTCTTT
TRBD1	TRBV10-3	TRBJ2-7	NA	CAISDPEDRGNPGYEQYF	TGTGCCATCAGCGACCCGGAGGACAGGGGAAATCCAGGGTACGAGCAGTACTTC
TRBD2	TRBV6-1	TRBJ2-1	NA	CASSEEEGGGEREGLDEQFF	TGTGCCAGCAGTGAAGAGGAAGGAGGGGGCGAGCGGGAGGGCCTCGATGAGCAGTTCTTC
NA	TRBV28	TRBJ2-1	NA	CASRNPFYNEQFF	TGTGCCAGCAGAAATCCGTTCTACAATGAGCAGTTCTTC
NA	TRBV29-1	TRBJ2-7	NA	CSVTDYEQYF	TGCAGCGTTACAGATTACGAGCAGTACTTC
NA	TRBV4-1	TRBJ1-1	NA	CASSQNTEAFF	TGCGCCAGCTCCCAGAACACTGAAGCTTTCTTT
NA	TRBV19	TRBJ1-3	NA	CASSFTGPGNTIYF	TGTGCCAGTAGTTTCACAGGACCTGGAAACACCATATATTTT
NA	TRBV13	TRBJ2-1	NA	CASSPSPELAPSSYNEQFF	TGTGCCAGCAGCCCCTCCCCGGAGCTAGCGCCCAGCTCCTACAATGAGCAGTTCTTC
NA	TRBV7-8	TRBJ1-6	NA	CASSPRAAGDEKRFPLHF	TGTGCCAGCAGCCCCCGGGCGGCAGGGGATGAGAAAAGGTTCCCCCTCCACTTT
NA	TRBV10-2	TRBJ1-1	NA	CASSPRARTEAFF	TGCGCCAGCAGTCCCAGGGCTCGCACTGAAGCTTTCTTT
TRBD1	TRBV28	TRBJ2-7	once	CASSLVPGTVSYEQYF	TGTGCCAGCAGTTTAGTCCCCGGGACAGTATCCTACGAGCAGTACTTC
NA	TRBV5-1	TRBJ1-1	NA	CASSLNWGENTEAFF	TGCGCCAGCAGCTTGAACTGGGGGGAGAACACTGAAGCTTTCTTT
TRBD2	TRBV15	TRBJ2-2	NA	CATSDGLAGVAGELFF	TGTGCCACCAGCGACGGACTAGCGGGAGTGGCCGGGGAGCTGTTTTTT
NA	TRBV5-1	TRBJ2-2	NA	CASHRDIPTPSTGELFF	TGCGCCAGCCACCGGGACATCCCGACGCCGAGCACCGGGGAGCTGTTTTTT
NA	TRBV5-6	TRBJ2-1	NA	CASSLEWGGHNEQFF	TGTGCCAGCAGCTTGGAATGGGGCGGACACAATGAGCAGTTCTTC
NA	TRBV7-9	TRBJ1-2	NA	CASSLGRGGNYGYTF	TGTGCCAGCAGCTTAGGTCGAGGGGGAAACTATGGCTACACCTTC
NA	TRBV6-5	TRBJ2-1	NA	CASERANEQFF	TGTGCCAGCGAGCGGGCCAATGAGCAGTTCTTC
TRBD1	TRBV27	TRBJ1-5	NA	CASRQGNGRKRSNQPQHF	TGTGCCAGCAGACAGGGGAACGGTCGCAAGCGGAGCAATCAGCCCCAGCATTTT
NA	TRBV28	TRBJ2-7	NA	CASSLGTGSSYEQYF	TGTGCCAGCAGTTTAGGGACTGGGAGCTCCTACGAGCAGTACTTC
NA	TRBV4-2	TRBJ2-7	NA	CASSQPDGSSYEQYF	TGTGCCAGCAGCCAACCGGACGGGAGCTCCTACGAGCAGTACTTC
NA	TRBV13	TRBJ2-7	once	CASSPRDGNSYEQYF	TGTGCCAGCAGCCCGCGGGACGGAAACTCCTACGAGCAGTACTTC
NA	TRBV5-1	TRBJ1-2	NA	CASSLRASSDNSYGYTF	TGCGCCAGCAGCTTGAGGGCTTCTTCGGACAATAGCTATGGCTACACCTTC
NA	TRBV6-5	TRBJ1-1	few	CASSYESGGEAFF	TGTGCCAGCAGTTACGAGTCAGGAGGTGAAGCTTTCTTT
NA	TRBV7-9	TRBJ1-2	NA	CSSSLVVTDSFYGYTF	TGTTCCAGCAGCTTAGTAGTAACGGACAGCTTCTATGGCTACACCTTC
NA	TRBV5-4	TRBJ1-1	NA	CASSFIGRNTEAFF	TGTGCCAGCAGCTTTATAGGGAGGAACACTGAAGCTTTCTTT
NA	TRBV30	TRBJ1-2	few	CAWSGAVGGYTF	TGTGCCTGGAGTGGGGCAGTAGGTGGCTACACCTTC
TRBD1	TRBV27	TRBJ2-7	NA	CASSAGTDIGEQYF	TGTGCCAGCAGTGCCGGGACAGATATCGGGGAGCAGTACTTC
TRBD2	TRBV2	TRBJ2-7	NA	CASSEVGTSGRYEQYF	TGTGCCAGCAGTGAAGTCGGGACTAGCGGGAGGTACGAGCAGTACTTC
NA	TRBV28	TRBJ2-5	NA	CASSPGLIQETQYF	TGTGCCAGCAGTCCGGGACTTATACAAGAGACCCAGTACTTC
NA	TRBV15	TRBJ1-1	NA	CATSSLGGSEAFF	TGTGCCACCAGTAGCCTTGGGGGCTCTGAAGCTTTCTTT
NA	TRBV29-1	TRBJ2-3	once	CSVTSQGTDTQYF	TGCAGCGTTACATCCCAGGGTACAGATACGCAGTATTTT